Listed below are T cell receptor beta chains from one sample, sequenced in a study of blood T cell repertoires in COVID-19. Here immunoSEQ multiplex PCR was the method, and the copy in TCRdb shows in-frame clones only, minus some. The sample yields approximately 90,000 clones, roughly 70% seen once. Source material: peripheral blood. The receptors were gathered from a woman older than 75 with acute or convalescent COVID-19. Each CDR3 is given with its conserved first and last residue. D genes are given only for firm matches. Expanded clones get a size class; other rows say once, few or many, or leave the size out.

v_call: TRBV6-5
j_call: TRBJ1-2
d_call: .
clone_size: once
cdr3_length: 13
cdr3_nt: TGTGCCAGCAGTCCCCCGGACAGCTATGGCTACACCTTC
cdr3_aa: CASSPPDSYGYTF

v_call: TRBV13
j_call: TRBJ2-7
d_call: .
clone_size: many
cdr3_length: 15
cdr3_nt: TGTGCCAGCAGACGGAGGTCGGGGAGGAGCGGCGAGCAGTACTTC
cdr3_aa: CASRRRSGRSGEQYF

v_call: TRBV27
j_call: TRBJ1-2
d_call: TRBD1
clone_size: .
cdr3_length: 21
cdr3_nt: TGTGCCAGCAGTTCTTACGCATCCGGGACAGGTCTTTCTACTTCCCTCTATGGCTACACCTTC
cdr3_aa: CASSSYASGTGLSTSLYGYTF

v_call: TRBV7-9
j_call: TRBJ1-5
d_call: TRBD1
clone_size: .
cdr3_length: 16
cdr3_nt: TGTGCCAGCAGCCGGTCCCGGGACAGCAGGGGACAGCCCCAGCATTTT
cdr3_aa: CASSRSRDSRGQPQHF

v_call: TRBV15
j_call: TRBJ1-3
d_call: TRBD1
clone_size: few
cdr3_length: 18
cdr3_nt: TGTGCCACCAGCAGGGCTTTCCGGGACAGGACTTATGGAAACACCATATATTTT
cdr3_aa: CATSRAFRDRTYGNTIYF

v_call: TRBV9
j_call: TRBJ2-1
d_call: TRBD2
clone_size: few
cdr3_length: 15
cdr3_nt: TGTGCCAGCAGCATCCAACTAGCGGGTGGGGATGAGCAGTTCTTC
cdr3_aa: CASSIQLAGGDEQFF

v_call: TRBV19
j_call: TRBJ1-4
d_call: TRBD1
clone_size: .
cdr3_length: 16
cdr3_nt: TGTGCCAGTAGTCAGGAGACAGGGGGCCAAAATGAAAAACTGTTTTTT
cdr3_aa: CASSQETGGQNEKLFF

v_call: TRBV9
j_call: TRBJ2-3
d_call: TRBD2
clone_size: .
cdr3_length: 12
cdr3_nt: TGTGCCAGCGGGGGGGAAACAGATACGCAGTATTTT
cdr3_aa: CASGGETDTQYF

v_call: TRBV6-6
j_call: TRBJ2-5
d_call: TRBD2
clone_size: .
cdr3_length: 15
cdr3_nt: TGTGCCAGCACCATCCCGGGGAGCGGGGAGGAGACCCAGTACTTC
cdr3_aa: CASTIPGSGEETQYF

v_call: TRBV28
j_call: TRBJ1-3
d_call: .
clone_size: .
cdr3_length: 16
cdr3_nt: TGTGCCAGCAGTTTTTCCGGACAGCCAGCCGGAAACACCATATATTTT
cdr3_aa: CASSFSGQPAGNTIYF

v_call: TRBV21-1
j_call: TRBJ2-7
d_call: .
clone_size: few
cdr3_length: 16
cdr3_nt: TGTGCCAGCAGCAAACGTAGGATGGCACAGCCCTACGAGCAGTACTTC
cdr3_aa: CASSKRRMAQPYEQYF

v_call: TRBV7-2
j_call: TRBJ2-4
d_call: TRBD1
clone_size: once
cdr3_length: 14
cdr3_nt: TGTGCCAGCAGCTTGGGGACAGGGGGAACAATTCAGTACTTC
cdr3_aa: CASSLGTGGTIQYF

v_call: TRBV5-1
j_call: TRBJ2-3
d_call: .
clone_size: .
cdr3_length: 15
cdr3_nt: TGCGCCAGCAGCTGGGGCGGGGAGCTCACAGATACGCAGTATTTT
cdr3_aa: CASSWGGELTDTQYF

v_call: TRBV6-5
j_call: TRBJ1-1
d_call: .
clone_size: .
cdr3_length: 14
cdr3_nt: TGTGCCAGCAGTTCCGGGACAACGAACACTGAAGCTTTCTTT
cdr3_aa: CASSSGTTNTEAFF

v_call: TRBV19
j_call: TRBJ1-1
d_call: .
clone_size: .
cdr3_length: 14
cdr3_nt: TGTGCCAGTTTTCTTAGGGGTCCGGGCACTGAAGCTTTCTTT
cdr3_aa: CASFLRGPGTEAFF

v_call: TRBV6-5
j_call: TRBJ1-1
d_call: .
clone_size: .
cdr3_length: 14
cdr3_nt: TGTGCCAGCAGTTACAGCGCCATGAACACTGAAGCTTTCTTT
cdr3_aa: CASSYSAMNTEAFF

v_call: TRBV2
j_call: TRBJ1-5
d_call: .
clone_size: few
cdr3_length: 14
cdr3_nt: TGTGCCAGCTCCACCCAGCAGGGTGATCAGCCCCAGCATTTT
cdr3_aa: CASSTQQGDQPQHF

v_call: TRBV11-2
j_call: TRBJ2-3
d_call: TRBD2
clone_size: once
cdr3_length: 18
cdr3_nt: TGTGCCAGCAGCTTAGATCAAGGAGGACTAGCGAACGCCAATACGCAGTATTTT
cdr3_aa: CASSLDQGGLANANTQYF

v_call: TRBV7-2
j_call: TRBJ2-2
d_call: .
clone_size: .
cdr3_length: 16
cdr3_nt: TGTGCCAGCAGCTTATTTGCGGGGACGAACACCGGGGAGCTGTTTTTT
cdr3_aa: CASSLFAGTNTGELFF

v_call: TRBV28
j_call: TRBJ2-1
d_call: .
clone_size: .
cdr3_length: 15
cdr3_nt: TGTGCCAGCACTTCCCTGGGGGGGCTCCACAATGAGCAGTTCTTC
cdr3_aa: CASTSLGGLHNEQFF

v_call: TRBV15
j_call: TRBJ2-1
d_call: TRBD2
clone_size: .
cdr3_length: 19
cdr3_nt: TGTGCCACCACTTCGAGTCGGCTCACCGGGGGGTACTCCTACAATGAGCAGTTCTTC
cdr3_aa: CATTSSRLTGGYSYNEQFF

v_call: TRBV5-5
j_call: TRBJ2-2
d_call: .
clone_size: few
cdr3_length: 14
cdr3_nt: TGTGCCAGCAGCTTTTCTTGGAACACCGGGGAGCTGTTTTTT
cdr3_aa: CASSFSWNTGELFF

v_call: TRBV30
j_call: TRBJ2-3
d_call: TRBD1
clone_size: .
cdr3_length: 12
cdr3_nt: TGTGCCTGGAGACGGACAGGGAAAACGCAGTATTTT
cdr3_aa: CAWRRTGKTQYF

v_call: TRBV18
j_call: TRBJ1-1
d_call: .
clone_size: .
cdr3_length: 15
cdr3_nt: TGTGCCAGCTCACCACCCGGGTCGGTGAACACTGAAGCTTTCTTT
cdr3_aa: CASSPPGSVNTEAFF

v_call: TRBV10-1
j_call: TRBJ1-6
d_call: TRBD1
clone_size: once
cdr3_length: 18
cdr3_nt: TGCGCCAGCACAGACAGGGGACGCTTTAGCTCCTATAATTCACCCCTCCACTTT
cdr3_aa: CASTDRGRFSSYNSPLHF

v_call: TRBV7-9
j_call: TRBJ1-1
d_call: .
clone_size: .
cdr3_length: 16
cdr3_nt: TGTGCCAGCAGCTCCAGAGCTGGACGGCGGGGCACTGAAGCTTTCTTT
cdr3_aa: CASSSRAGRRGTEAFF

v_call: TRBV19
j_call: TRBJ1-1
d_call: .
clone_size: .
cdr3_length: 12
cdr3_nt: TGTGCCAGTAGTGTTAGGCAGGGGACGACTTTCTTT
cdr3_aa: CASSVRQGTTFF